What follows describes a single T cell receptor (beta chain). Its antigen is not identified. This sample was taken from a study of T cells after posttransplantation cyclophosphamide. Cells defined as naive were viable CD3+CD4+ or CD3+CD8+ and CCR7+CD45RA+CD45RO-CD95-CD27+CD28+. Per germline, CDR1 SGDLS and CDR2 YYNGEE. Trimming at V came to 3 bases and at J to 2 bases, leaving 7 bases not matched to a gene. The CDR3 contains 15 residues. The method was immunoSEQ multiplex PCR; TCRdb's version includes in-frame clones alone and lacks a portion of them. The table has tens of thousands of clones, 90% to 95% seen once. Study observations and caveats: Recipient CMV seropositivity and CMV reactivation strongly tracked TRB clonality. Skin or GI-infiltrating T cells shared few TRB sequences with blood.

The TCR comes from a man aged 25 to 45 in good health and a related stem cell transplant donor. Sequencing was performed on naive CD4+ T cells sorted from blood. The gene calls are TRBV9 and TRBJ2-5, with 7 nucleotides matching TRBD2. The CDR3 DNA reads TGTGCCAGCAGCGCCCACGGACTAGGGCAAGAGACCCAGTACTTC. Translating gives CASSAHGLGQETQYF. The complete variable domain, with remaining parts taken from reference TRBV9 and TRBJ2-5, reads DSGVTQTPKHLITATGQRVTLRCSPRSGDLSVYWYQQSLDQGLQFLIQYYNGEERAKGNILERFSAQQFPDLHSELNLSSLELGDSALYFCASSAHGLGQETQYFGPGTRLLVL.